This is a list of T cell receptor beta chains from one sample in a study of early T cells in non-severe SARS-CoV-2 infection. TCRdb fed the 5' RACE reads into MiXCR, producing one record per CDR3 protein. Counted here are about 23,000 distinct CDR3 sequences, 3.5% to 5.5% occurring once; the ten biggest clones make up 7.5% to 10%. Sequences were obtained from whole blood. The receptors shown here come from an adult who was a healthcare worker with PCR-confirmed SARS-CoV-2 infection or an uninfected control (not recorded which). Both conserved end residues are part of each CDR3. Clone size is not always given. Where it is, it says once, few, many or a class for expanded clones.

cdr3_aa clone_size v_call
CASSPVLAGSTDTQYF . TRBV18
CASSEKKETQYF many TRBV11-2
CASRTGGSTDTQYF many TRBV7-2
CASSLQGEINTIYF many TRBV5-1
CSVVGQGARNEQFF many TRBV29-1
CASSFNRGTPNTEAFF many TRBV28
CSAAPLGQPYTEAFF many TRBV20-1
CASSPPRMGGKAGELFF many TRBV18
CASSLIQPGIIPEQYF few TRBV28
CASIPGSRYEQYF many TRBV28
CASSQEGGGRKAFF many TRBV4-3
CASSRDDSSPYF many TRBV6-5
CASSESGLSIYEQYF many TRBV10-1
CASSFLPTGADEQYF many TRBV7-6
CSAGGRQGNTEAFF many TRBV20-1
CSATLDTQYF medium-sized TRBV20-1
CSALRGEQFF many TRBV29-1
CASTGTDTQYF many TRBV27
CASSLWTGSNQPQHF many TRBV7-8
CASREQGQPQHF many TRBV28
CASSSTVQETQYF many TRBV6-2/TRBV6-3
CASSPRSADTQYF . TRBV18
CASSLGPNYEQYF medium-sized TRBV7-6
CASSSYNEQFF medium-sized TRBV19
CATSDSWDGRTDTQYF many TRBV24-1
CASSQDLRKTTDTQYF many TRBV4-2
CSARMGDSSGNSPLHF many TRBV20-1
CASSTSTDELNSPLHF many TRBV13
CASSQIAGALTGNEQFF . TRBV7-2
CASSLHMTLYEQYF many TRBV27
CASSVGRIHDTDTQYF many TRBV5-8
CASSPLSGLNTEAFF many TRBV18
CASSKRTGIDEAFF many TRBV7-3
CASRSRTGPDVGELFF many TRBV7-6
CASSFPIPPREDYGYTF many TRBV7-9
CASSYRGDTYEQYF many TRBV6-5
CASSFGVNQPQHF many TRBV6-2/TRBV6-3
CASSRDRDSENTIYF many TRBV12-3/TRBV12-4
CATSDLPYPSTGELFF many TRBV24-1